This T cell receptor beta chain is from a study of cytomegalovirus exposure and HLA in healthy donors (dated by TCRdb to the late 2010s). With regard to the full study: According to an earlier analysis of around 600 of the donors, roughly 180 million T cells yielded 100 million or so unique TCR beta sequences and approximately 280 Gb of sequence data. An early release that covered more than 550 HLA-typed donors contained approximately 290 gigabases of sequencing data and approximately 85 million unique TCR sequences. The genetic ancestry cluster associated with self-reported Caucasian donors included around four fifths of the roughly 400 genotyped donors. The study aimed to test whether cataloging public T cell receptors could reveal signatures of past pathogen exposure. Using immunosequencing, the study profiled T cell repertoires from roughly 650 subjects and related those repertoires to cytomegalovirus serostatus. A separate validation cohort of roughly 110 different subjects was used in addition to the roughly 700-subject first cohort. To predict cytomegalovirus infection status, the study brought together high-throughput TCR immunosequencing, statistical association of individual TCRs with disease status, and machine learning. In a later analysis, previously published TCR beta repertoires from more than 500 donors were re-analyzed and high-resolution HLA genotyping was added so that TCR occurrence patterns could be studied. Rather than drawing on any new phenotypic data, the later analysis identified candidate immune exposures from TCR beta sequences and the way those sequences occurred across donors. To decide whether each TCR beta V gene segment behaved as functional or pseudogenic, an earlier analysis of 587 of the donors relied on high-throughput TCR beta sequencing. Donor age, sex, ethnicity and CMV serostatus were compiled alongside the repertoire data. A later genetic analysis used genome-wide SNP genotypes for about three fifths of the 666 donors, treating that subset as a discovery cohort. Every discovery cohort repertoire had been produced on one sequencing platform. Both class I and class II loci were covered by HLA typing, at four-digit resolution. Typing coverage differed by locus: A, B, C, DRB1 and DQB1 were typed in roughly 629-630 donors, DQA1 in about 560, DPA1 in some 610, and DPB1 in about 450. Roughly five DR-DQ haplotypes were treated as single units for association and clustering because of strong linkage in the cohort. Across 398 genotyped donors of the cohort, an average of 235,054 unique TCR beta nucleotide sequences per donor were sequenced, and 15% to 20% of those sequences were non-productive.

Libraries came from the immunoSEQ multiplex PCR assay. A mixture of 60 forward primers for TCR Vbeta segments and 13 reverse primers for TCR Jbeta segments was used in the multiplex PCR. A multiplex PCR assay on genomic DNA amplified the CDR3 region of rearranged TCR beta genes. The Illumina HiSeq System was used to sequence the amplified TCR beta libraries as 87-base-pair reads. For the original study's pipeline: A later analysis counted tens of millions of unique TCR beta chains across the 666 repertoires, and around 9.9 million of these chains were shared by at least two donors. A nearest-neighbor algorithm error-corrected the raw reads and collapsed the reads into unique sequences, merging closely related sequences to remove PCR and sequencing errors. CDR3 sequences were aligned to IMGT reference sequences to assign V, D and J gene segments. For a sequence to be retained, a match of at least six nucleotides to both a V gene segment and a J gene segment was required. A rearrangement was called productive if the CDR3 had no stop codons and remained in frame with V and J, and every other rearrangement was called non-productive. CDR3 was defined according to IMGT convention as the region running from the second conserved V-encoded cysteine to the conserved J-encoded phenylalanine. Sequences without an unambiguous match to a single V gene segment were excluded from the earlier analysis of about 600 of the donors. In an earlier analysis of about 590 of the donors, a V segment was called functional when productive rearrangements were above 56.7%, and segregating when the standard deviation between donors exceeded 5%. A statistical classification framework was developed to diagnose cytomegalovirus status using the catalog of TCR beta chain sequences. In a later analysis, TCR nucleotide sequences were compared against IMGT/GENE-DB human TR gene sequences so that V and J genes could be assigned. In a later analysis, CDR3 sequences and most-parsimonious VDJ recombination scenarios were assigned using the TCRdist pipeline. In a later analysis, every TCR beta chain was defined by the combination of its CDR3 amino acid sequence and its V-gene family, and reads without a unique V-gene family were dropped. In a later analysis, several hundred highly shared, low-generation-probability nucleotide sequences were removed to address suspected cross-contamination and a sequencing artifact. A later analysis calculated a clonal expansion index for each public chain from normalized within-repertoire ranks of inferred template counts. Generation probabilities in a later analysis came from a VDJ recombination model fitted to out-of-frame rearrangements, and those results were checked against IGoR. In a later analysis, TCR-TCR, TCR-HLA and TCR-CMV co-occurrence was scored with hypergeometric tests, and a repertoire-size bias correction was applied to TCR pairs. To estimate false discovery rates, a later analysis permuted the HLA or CMV assignments 20 times. In a later analysis, co-occurring TCRs were grouped using DBSCAN, and TCRdist sequence similarity was added for clustering within HLA-allele-positive subsets. Repertoires with fewer than 30,000 or more than 120,000 public chains were left out of co-occurrence clustering, as were four to six repertoires with anomalous nucleotide sharing. The clones in this table, taken by TCRdb from immuneACCESS, are in-frame only. Not every clone is retained; where verified, under half of the shortfall comes from an unresolved V gene, and the cause of the rest is unknown. Clone size and V and J calls were adopted from that table, with D and trimming inferred from the DNA. This sample lists about 230,000 clones; over 65% were detected once. Roughly 2.5% of the sample is in the top ten clones.

At the junction V is shortened by 4 bases and J by 7 bases, with 18 bases in between. From cysteine to phenylalanine, the CDR3 is 14 amino acids long. CDR3 DNA is the only sequence kept; it has 42 bases, read in frame from the first base. Per the germline V gene, SGHRS is the CDR1 and YFSETQ is the CDR2. The paper's findings and limits, for the study overall: The earlier analysis of fewer than 750 of the donors excluded some 16 rarely observed V segments, including chromosome 9 orphons, because counts were too low. A later analysis found that TCR association rates varied across HLA loci, with DRB1 alleles showing the most associated TCRs and HLA-C alleles the fewest. Compared with the approximately 710-donor mean, donors in an Asian-associated ancestry cluster had fewer N-insertions in productive TCRs, according to a later genetic analysis. According to the authors, the approach could potentially be generalized to other disease states and immunological phenotypes. Strong co-occurrence of HLA alleles, especially DR and DQ, made assigning TCR associations to individual alleles difficult. Most CMV-associated TCR beta chains appeared to be HLA-restricted in a later analysis, and the HLA associations seemed to be driven largely by CMV exposure. Correlated functional status among segregating V segments might reflect linkage disequilibrium, but an unknown experimental factor could not be ruled out. A few of the identified cytomegalovirus-associated TCR beta chains were confirmed in vitro to be specific for cytomegalovirus antigens. Presence/absence analyses assumed roughly uniform sequencing depth across donors, an assumption that may not hold. Broadly in line with IMGT annotations, most TCR beta V segments showed up in productive rearrangements about 87% or about 30% of the time in an earlier analysis of around 600 of the donors. In a later analysis, HLA-associated TCR beta chains showed more clonal expansion and lower generation probabilities than non-associated chains that were equally common. This cohort had only TCR beta chains sequenced, and the lack of alpha or paired-chain data limited which features could be detected. The only immune exposure information available for the cohort was CMV serostatus. While some public TCRs were present in many individuals, most TCR sequences turned up only very rarely across donors. A further reported finding was that TCR beta sequences accurately predicted the HLA-A and HLA-B alleles for most subjects in the first cohort. Because HLA typing was unavailable for some donors at each locus, only the typed subset was used in association tests. A cluster of highly shared sequence variants was judged likely to represent a technical artifact of the sequencing pipeline. A total of 150 or so TCR beta chains were listed by the study as associated with cytomegalovirus. At a false discovery rate of 0.05, a later analysis linked around 15,000 TCR beta sequences to specific HLA alleles. A later genetic analysis associated a missense DCLRE1C variant with V-gene and J-gene trimming of TCR beta chains, and an independent cohort replicated the association. Some IMGT-functional V segments, including TRBV6-2 and TRBV6-3, could not be distinguished by the 87-base-pair reads and were therefore excluded. A later analysis reported that several top co-occurrence clusters appeared linked to parvovirus B19, influenza, CMV and Epstein-Barr virus. In both the original and validation cohorts, the classifier was reported to diagnose cytomegalovirus status with high specificity and sensitivity.

About this clone itself: The antigen this receptor binds is unknown. The sample holds no much larger clone one base away, and base qualities are not on file.

In total, roughly 710 healthy bone marrow donors made up the cohort. All cohort members were sampled while nominally healthy, although unrecorded immune exposures were likely present. The donor was CMV seropositive and was included in the group of around 300 seropositive cohort members. Every donor gave a peripheral blood sample, and the peripheral blood mononuclear cells from that sample were used for TCR beta sequencing. Genomic DNA was extracted from the blood cell samples with the Qiagen DNeasy Blood Extraction Kit. The chain is assembled from TRBV5-1 and TRBJ2-7; the D gene is perhaps TRBD1, on 7 matching bases. Input material: PBMCs. The clonotype was recovered from a woman between 55 and 75 years old in good health and CMV-seropositive. The CDR3 reads CASSPRGPGEEQYF. The DNA sequence is TGCGCCAGCAGCCCGAGGGGGCCGGGGGAAGAGCAGTACTTC.